This is a list of T cell receptor beta chains from one sample in a study of blood T cell repertoires in COVID-19. Generated by immunoSEQ multiplex PCR, the TCRdb table keeps only in-frame clones and is missing some. The table lists about 200,000 clones, approximately 80% of them singletons. Material: PBMCs or T cells enriched from blood (not recorded which). The receptors derive from a middle-aged woman with acute COVID-19. The CDR3 runs from the conserved cysteine through the conserved F or W. The D gene is left open where the match is weak. A clone size is listed for some rows: how often the clone was seen (once, few, many), or a class if it is expanded.

d_call | j_call | clone_size | v_call | cdr3_nt | cdr3_aa
NA | TRBJ2-3 | NA | TRBV10-1 | TGCGCCAGCAGTGATGGACGGGGGGCGTACACAGATACGCAGTATTTT | CASSDGRGAYTDTQYF
NA | TRBJ2-5 | NA | TRBV12-3/TRBV12-4 | TGTGCCAGCAGTTCGTCGGGGACCCAGTACTTC | CASSSSGTQYF
NA | TRBJ2-1 | NA | TRBV24-1 | TGTGCCACCAGTGTCTTTGGCAGGGGTAGCGACAAGGGCAATGAGCAGTTCTTC | CATSVFGRGSDKGNEQFF
NA | TRBJ1-2 | NA | TRBV7-8 | TGTGCCAGCAGCCTTAACAGGGAAGGAGATGGCTACACCTTC | CASSLNREGDGYTF
TRBD1 | TRBJ2-3 | NA | TRBV2 | TGTGCCAGCAGTGATGACAGGGGTGACACAGATACGCAGTATTTT | CASSDDRGDTDTQYF
NA | TRBJ2-2 | NA | TRBV28 | TGTGCCAGCAGTTTAGACCCCGGGAAGAGGACCGGGGAGCTGTTTTTT | CASSLDPGKRTGELFF
NA | TRBJ1-2 | NA | TRBV27 | TGTGCCAGCAGTTTACGGGGGGCGGATGGCTACACCTTC | CASSLRGADGYTF
TRBD1 | TRBJ1-5 | few | TRBV5-6 | TGTGCCAGCAGCATAGGGACAGGGTATAGCAATCAGCCCCAGCATTTT | CASSIGTGYSNQPQHF
NA | TRBJ2-7 | NA | TRBV18 | TGTGCCAGCTCACCACCGGGCAGTCTTTACTACGAGCAGTACTTC | CASSPPGSLYYEQYF
NA | TRBJ1-6 | many | TRBV7-2 | TGTGCCAGCAGCTTAGTAGGGTCAGGGGTGCCTTCACCCCTCCACTTT | CASSLVGSGVPSPLHF
TRBD2 | TRBJ2-1 | NA | TRBV7-8 | TGTGCCAGCAGCTTATCTAGCGGGAGCTTCTACAATGAGCAGTTCTTC | CASSLSSGSFYNEQFF
TRBD1 | TRBJ2-6 | NA | TRBV3-1/TRBV3-2 | TGTGCCAGCAGCCAAATGGGACAGGGGGCGTCTGGGGCCAACGTCCTGACTTTC | CASSQMGQGASGANVLTF
NA | TRBJ2-7 | NA | TRBV5-1 | TGCGCCAGCAGCTTGGAGTTTGGGTTCGGGGAGCAGTACTTC | CASSLEFGFGEQYF
TRBD2 | TRBJ2-3 | NA | TRBV28 | TGTGCCAGCAGTCCTCTCTCAGCGGGAGAAGTAGATACGCAGTATTTT | CASSPLSAGEVDTQYF
TRBD1 | TRBJ1-5 | NA | TRBV6-2/TRBV6-3 | TGTGCCAGCAGTTACTCGGGTCAGGGGGGTCAGCCCCAGCATTTT | CASSYSGQGGQPQHF
TRBD1 | TRBJ1-1 | NA | TRBV3-1/TRBV3-2 | TGTGCCAGCAGCCGAGGACAGGGGGGTTTCACTGAAGCTTTCTTT | CASSRGQGGFTEAFF
NA | TRBJ1-1 | few | TRBV3-1/TRBV3-2 | TGTGCCAGCAGCCCGGCGGGAAACACTGAAGCTTTCTTT | CASSPAGNTEAFF
NA | TRBJ1-6 | NA | TRBV2 | TGTGCCAGCAGGGAGGAAGCCCACTATAATTCACCCCTCCACTTT | CASREEAHYNSPLHF
TRBD1 | TRBJ1-6 | NA | TRBV27 | TGTGCCAGCAGTTTATCGCAGGGGGCGCACTCACCCCTCCACTTT | CASSLSQGAHSPLHF
NA | TRBJ2-3 | NA | TRBV19 | TGTGCCAGTAGTATGGAATCGAGGGTCGCAGATACGCAGTATTTT | CASSMESRVADTQYF
NA | TRBJ2-3 | NA | TRBV3-1/TRBV3-2 | TGTGCCAGCAGCCTGGGGAGAAGCCGCCCTACCACAGATACGCAGTATTTT | CASSLGRSRPTTDTQYF
NA | TRBJ2-1 | once | TRBV6-5 | TGTGCCAGCACACTAGGATACAATGAGCAGTTCTTC | CASTLGYNEQFF
NA | TRBJ1-1 | NA | TRBV7-9 | TGTGCCAGCAGCTTAGGAGGGAAAGCTGAAGCTTTCTTT | CASSLGGKAEAFF
TRBD1 | TRBJ2-5 | NA | TRBV27 | TGTGCCAGCAGTGTCCTGGGACAGGGGGCTAGGGAGACCCAGTACTTC | CASSVLGQGARETQYF
NA | TRBJ1-1 | NA | TRBV12-3/TRBV12-4 | TGTGCCAGCAGTTTAGCGAGTCCGACTGAAGCTTTCTTT | CASSLASPTEAFF
NA | TRBJ1-6 | NA | TRBV27 | TGTGCCAGCAGTTTATTGGAGGGCTATAATTCACCCCTCCACTTT | CASSLLEGYNSPLHF
TRBD1 | TRBJ1-4 | few | TRBV28 | TGTGCCAGCAGGGGACAGGGGGCGTTCACTAATGAAAAACTGTTTTTT | CASRGQGAFTNEKLFF
TRBD2 | TRBJ2-1 | NA | TRBV20-1 | TGCAGTGCTAGTTCCGGACTAGCGGGAGTTATGGAGCAGTTCTTC | CSASSGLAGVMEQFF
NA | TRBJ1-1 | NA | TRBV28 | TGTGCCAGCAACCAGTACGTGAACACTGAAGCTTTCTTT | CASNQYVNTEAFF
TRBD1 | TRBJ1-2 | NA | TRBV30 | TGTGCCTGTAAATCCGGGACAGGCGTTGGCTATGGCTACACCTTC | CACKSGTGVGYGYTF
TRBD2 | TRBJ2-1 | NA | TRBV2 | TGTGCCACCACTAGCGGATCTGAGCAGTTCTTC | CATTSGSEQFF
NA | TRBJ2-5 | once | TRBV7-3 | TGTGCCAGCAGCTTAGGGTTTCGCGGGTTCCAAGAGACCCAGTACTTC | CASSLGFRGFQETQYF
NA | TRBJ1-3 | many | TRBV7-6 | TGTGCCAGCAGCTTAGGTGGGCGGGCCCTCTCTGGAAACACCATATATTTT | CASSLGGRALSGNTIYF
NA | TRBJ2-7 | many | TRBV6-2/TRBV6-3 | TGTGCCAGCAGCTTCCTCAGGGGTGATTACGAGCAGTACTTC | CASSFLRGDYEQYF
NA | TRBJ1-2 | few | TRBV5-6 | TGTGCCAGCAGCTTGGCCTCAGGGCAAGGCGGCTACACCTTC | CASSLASGQGGYTF
TRBD1 | TRBJ2-7 | NA | TRBV28 | TGTGCCAGCAGCCCTAGACAGGGCGCATACTACGAGCAGTACTTC | CASSPRQGAYYEQYF
NA | TRBJ2-1 | NA | TRBV5-6 | TGTGCCAGCAGCAACTCAACAGGGTTCTACAATGAGCAGTTCTTC | CASSNSTGFYNEQFF
NA | TRBJ1-6 | NA | TRBV28 | TGTGCCAGCAGCCCACAGGATTCACAAGTCTCCTATAATTCACCCCTCCACTTT | CASSPQDSQVSYNSPLHF
TRBD1 | TRBJ2-6 | NA | TRBV4-1 | TGCGCCAGCAGCTTTCAGGGGGCAGGGGCCAACGTCCTGACTTTC | CASSFQGAGANVLTF
TRBD1 | TRBJ2-5 | NA | TRBV5-1 | TGCGCCAGCAGCGCGACAGGGAAGCAAGAGACCCAGTACTTC | CASSATGKQETQYF
NA | TRBJ1-1 | NA | TRBV10-1 | TGCGCCAGCAGTGAGTCATTGGGTTCGCGGACTGAAGCTTTCTTT | CASSESLGSRTEAFF
NA | TRBJ1-2 | NA | TRBV19 | TGTGCCACCGCCCGGTCCGGTGGCTACACCTTC | CATARSGGYTF
TRBD2 | TRBJ2-1 | once | TRBV28 | TGTGCCAGCAGTCTCGGACTAGCGGGTCCCGCCGAGCAGTTCTTC | CASSLGLAGPAEQFF
TRBD1 | TRBJ1-1 | NA | TRBV12-5 | TGTGCTAGTGGTTTGGTCAGACCACCCGGGACAGGGCCCGATTTTGGGGTCGCTGAAGCTTTCTTT | CASGLVRPPGTGPDFGVAEAFF
TRBD1 | TRBJ1-5 | once | TRBV30 | TGTGCCTGGAGTGGGACAGGGGGTAATCAGCCCCAGCATTTT | CAWSGTGGNQPQHF